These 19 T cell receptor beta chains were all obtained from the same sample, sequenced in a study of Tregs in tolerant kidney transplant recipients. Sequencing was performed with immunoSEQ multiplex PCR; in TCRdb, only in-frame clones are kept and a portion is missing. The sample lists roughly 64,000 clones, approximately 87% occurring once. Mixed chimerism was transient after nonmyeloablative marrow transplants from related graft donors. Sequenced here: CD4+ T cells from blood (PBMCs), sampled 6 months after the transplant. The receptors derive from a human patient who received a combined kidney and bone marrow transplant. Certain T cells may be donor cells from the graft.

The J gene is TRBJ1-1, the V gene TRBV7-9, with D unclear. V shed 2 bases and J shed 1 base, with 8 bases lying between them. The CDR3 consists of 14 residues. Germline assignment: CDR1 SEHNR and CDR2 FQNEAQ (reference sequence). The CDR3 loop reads CASSLNAWNTEAFF. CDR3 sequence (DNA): TGTGCCAGCAGCTTAAATGCGTGGAACACTGAAGCTTTCTTT.

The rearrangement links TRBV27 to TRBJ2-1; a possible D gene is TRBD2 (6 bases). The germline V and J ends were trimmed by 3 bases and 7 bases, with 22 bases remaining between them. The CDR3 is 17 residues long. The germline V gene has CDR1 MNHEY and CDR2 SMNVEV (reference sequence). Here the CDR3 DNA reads TGTGCCAGCAGTTTCGTTTGGGTGACGGGACTGCAGAATGAGCAGTTCTTC. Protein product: CASSFVWVTGLQNEQFF.

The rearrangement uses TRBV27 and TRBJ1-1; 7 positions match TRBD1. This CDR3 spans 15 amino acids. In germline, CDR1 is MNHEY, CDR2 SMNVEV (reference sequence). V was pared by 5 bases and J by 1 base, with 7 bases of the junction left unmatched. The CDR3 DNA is TGTGCCAGCAGTCTTAAAGGGGGCCGGAACACTGAAGCTTTCTTT. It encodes CASSLKGGRNTEAFF.

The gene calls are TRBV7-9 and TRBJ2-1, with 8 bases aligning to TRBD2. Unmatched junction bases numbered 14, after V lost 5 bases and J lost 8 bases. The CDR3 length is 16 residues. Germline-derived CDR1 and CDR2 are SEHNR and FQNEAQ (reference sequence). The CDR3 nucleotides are TGTGCCAGCAGCCGAAGATCGGAGCGGGAGTTGTATGAGCAGTTCTTC. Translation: CASSRRSERELYEQFF.

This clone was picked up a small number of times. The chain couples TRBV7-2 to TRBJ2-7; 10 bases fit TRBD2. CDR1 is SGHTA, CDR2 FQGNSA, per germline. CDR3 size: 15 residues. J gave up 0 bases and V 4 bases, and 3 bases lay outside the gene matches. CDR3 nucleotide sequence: TGTGCCAGCAGCTCTAGCGGGGGTAGCTCCTACGAGCAGTACTTC. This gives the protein CASSSSGGSSYEQYF. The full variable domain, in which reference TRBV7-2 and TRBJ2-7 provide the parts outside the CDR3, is GAGVSQSPSNKVTEKGKDVELRCDPISGHTALYWYRQSLGQGLEFLIYFQGNSAPDKSGLPSDRFSAERTGGSVSTLTIQRTQQEDSAVYLCASSSSGGSSYEQYFGPGTRLTVT.

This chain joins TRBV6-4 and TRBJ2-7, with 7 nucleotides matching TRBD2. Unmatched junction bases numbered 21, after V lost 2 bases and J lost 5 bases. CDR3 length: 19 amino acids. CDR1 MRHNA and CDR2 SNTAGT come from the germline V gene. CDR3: CASSDLPYPRGLVYHEQYF. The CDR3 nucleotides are TGTGCCAGCAGTGACCTGCCTTACCCTCGTGGACTAGTTTATCACGAGCAGTACTTC.

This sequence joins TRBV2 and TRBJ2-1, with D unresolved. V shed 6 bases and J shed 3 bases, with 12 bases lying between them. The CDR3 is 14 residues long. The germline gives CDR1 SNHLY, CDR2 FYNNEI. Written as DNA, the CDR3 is TGTGCCAGCAGAGGAACGACTGTCTACAATGAGCAGTTCTTC. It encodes CASRGTTVYNEQFF. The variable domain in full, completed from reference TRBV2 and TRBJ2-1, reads EPEVTQTPSHQVTQMGQEVILRCVPISNHLYFYWYRQILGQKVEFLVSFYNNEISEKSEIFDDQFSVERPDGSNFTLKIRSTKLEDSAMYFCASRGTTVYNEQFFGPGTRLTVL.

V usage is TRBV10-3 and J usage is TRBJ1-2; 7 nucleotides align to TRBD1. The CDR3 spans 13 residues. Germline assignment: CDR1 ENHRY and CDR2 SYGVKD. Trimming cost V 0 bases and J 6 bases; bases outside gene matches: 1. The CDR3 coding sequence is TGTGCCATCAGTGAGTCAGACAGGGATGGCTACACCTTC. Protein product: CAISESDRDGYTF.

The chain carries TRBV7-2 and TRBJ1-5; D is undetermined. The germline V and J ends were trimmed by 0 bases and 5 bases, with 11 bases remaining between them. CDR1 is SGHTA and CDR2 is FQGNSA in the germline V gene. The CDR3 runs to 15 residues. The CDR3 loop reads CASSLAPQTYQPQHF. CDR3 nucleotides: TGTGCCAGCAGCTTAGCACCACAGACGTATCAGCCCCAGCATTTT.

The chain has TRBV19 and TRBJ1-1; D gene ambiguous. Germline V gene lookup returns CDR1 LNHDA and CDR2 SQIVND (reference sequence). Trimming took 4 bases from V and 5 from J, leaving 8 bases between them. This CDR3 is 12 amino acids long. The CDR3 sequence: CASSTTVTEAFF. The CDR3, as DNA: TGTGCCAGTAGTACCACGGTTACTGAAGCTTTCTTT.

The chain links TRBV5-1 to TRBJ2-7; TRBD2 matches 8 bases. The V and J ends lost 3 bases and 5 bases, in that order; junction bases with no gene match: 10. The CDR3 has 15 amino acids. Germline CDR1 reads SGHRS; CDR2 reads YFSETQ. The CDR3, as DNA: TGCGCCAGCAGCTCCGCCGGGACTAGAACCCACGAGCAGTACTTC. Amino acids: CASSSAGTRTHEQYF.

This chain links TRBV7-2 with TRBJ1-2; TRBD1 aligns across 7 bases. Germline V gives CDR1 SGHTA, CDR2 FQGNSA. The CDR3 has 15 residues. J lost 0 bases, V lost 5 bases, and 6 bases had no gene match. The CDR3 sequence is CASSKDRMANYGYTF. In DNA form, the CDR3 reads TGTGCCAGCAGCAAGGACAGGATGGCTAACTATGGCTACACCTTC.

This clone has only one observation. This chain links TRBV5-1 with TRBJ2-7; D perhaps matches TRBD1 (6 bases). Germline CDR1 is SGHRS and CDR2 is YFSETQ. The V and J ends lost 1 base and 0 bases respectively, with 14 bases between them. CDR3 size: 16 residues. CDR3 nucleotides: TGCGCCAGCAGCTTGAATACAGGGCTGAGCTCCTACGAGCAGTACTTC. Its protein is CASSLNTGLSSYEQYF.

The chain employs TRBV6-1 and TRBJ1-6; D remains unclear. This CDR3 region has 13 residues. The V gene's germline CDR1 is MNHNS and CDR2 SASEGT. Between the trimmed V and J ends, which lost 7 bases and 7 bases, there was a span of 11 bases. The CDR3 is CASTPQANSPLHF. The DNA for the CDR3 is TGTGCCAGCACCCCTCAGGCAAATTCACCCCTCCACTTT.

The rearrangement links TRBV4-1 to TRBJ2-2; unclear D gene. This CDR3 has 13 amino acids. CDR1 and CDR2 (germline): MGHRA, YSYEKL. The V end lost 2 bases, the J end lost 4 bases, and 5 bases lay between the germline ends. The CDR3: CASSQLPTGELFF. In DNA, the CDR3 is TGCGCCAGCAGCCAACTACCCACCGGGGAGCTGTTTTTT.

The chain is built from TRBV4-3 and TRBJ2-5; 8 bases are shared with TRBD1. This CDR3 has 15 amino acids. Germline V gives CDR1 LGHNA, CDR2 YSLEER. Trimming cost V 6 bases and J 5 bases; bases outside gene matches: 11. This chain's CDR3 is CASSHWTGNEETQYF. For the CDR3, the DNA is TGCGCCAGCAGTCATTGGACAGGGAATGAGGAGACCCAGTACTTC.

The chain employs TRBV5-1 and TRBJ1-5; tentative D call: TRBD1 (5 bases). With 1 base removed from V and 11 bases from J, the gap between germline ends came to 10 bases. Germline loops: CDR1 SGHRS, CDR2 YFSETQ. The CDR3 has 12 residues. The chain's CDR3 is CASSLPDKTQHF. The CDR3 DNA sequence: TGCGCCAGCAGCTTGCCGGACAAGACCCAGCATTTT.

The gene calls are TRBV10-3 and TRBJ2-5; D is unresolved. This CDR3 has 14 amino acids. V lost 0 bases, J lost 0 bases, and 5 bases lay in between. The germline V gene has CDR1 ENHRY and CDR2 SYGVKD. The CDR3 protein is CAISESRYQETQYF. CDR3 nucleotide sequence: TGTGCCATCAGTGAGTCGAGGTACCAAGAGACCCAGTACTTC.

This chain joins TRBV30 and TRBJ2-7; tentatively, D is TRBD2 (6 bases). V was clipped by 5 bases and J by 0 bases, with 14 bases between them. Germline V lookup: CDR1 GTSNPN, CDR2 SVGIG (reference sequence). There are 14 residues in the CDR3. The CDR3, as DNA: TGTGCCTGGGACCGGGACTTCCTCTCCTACGAGCAGTACTTC. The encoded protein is CAWDRDFLSYEQYF.